This TCR beta chain derives from a study of T cells in Graves' hyperthyroidism and ophthalmopathy. This clonotype was seen repeatedly, ten times or more. What it binds is not known. This CDR3 region has 15 residues. Germline V gene lookup returns CDR1 PRHDT and CDR2 FYEKMQ (reference sequence). Trimming removed 0 bases from V and 5 bases from J; junction bases left unmatched: 5. The study's findings and limits: Most thyroid-expanded clonotypes above 0.001 were also found in blood.

Authors of the study amplified TCR beta CDR3 regions from RNA transcripts. A set of HTBI primers served as the primers for a first-round RT-PCR of the TCR CDR3. TCRdb reprocessed the multiplex PCR reads with MiXCR, giving one entry per CDR3 protein. The sample has about 380,000 distinct CDR3 sequences; about 13% are singletons. The rearrangement uses TRBV13 and TRBJ2-7; 9 bases line up with TRBD2. The specimen sequenced was blood. The sequence was collected from a man under 40 with Graves' hyperthyroidism that later progressed to Graves' ophthalmopathy. DNA for the CDR3: TGTGCCAGCAGCTTAGGGGCGGGGGGGCCAAACGAGCAGTACTTC. Translated, it gives CASSLGAGGPNEQYF. Complete variable domain (other parts from reference TRBV13 and TRBJ2-7): AAGVIQSPRHLIKEKRETATLKCYPIPRHDTVYWYQQGPGQDPQFLISFYEKMQSDKGSIPDRFSAQQFSDYHSELNMSSLELGDSALYFCASSLGAGGPNEQYFGPGTRLTVT.